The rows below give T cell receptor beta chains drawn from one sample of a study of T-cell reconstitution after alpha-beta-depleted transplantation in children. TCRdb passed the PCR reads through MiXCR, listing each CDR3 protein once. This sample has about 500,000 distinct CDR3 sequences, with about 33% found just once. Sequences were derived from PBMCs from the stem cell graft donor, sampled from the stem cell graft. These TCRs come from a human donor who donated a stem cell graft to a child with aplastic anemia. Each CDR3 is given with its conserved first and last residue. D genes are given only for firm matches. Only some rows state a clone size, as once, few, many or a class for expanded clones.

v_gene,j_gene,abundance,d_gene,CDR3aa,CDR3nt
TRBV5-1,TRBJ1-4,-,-,CASSLEGKLFF,TGCGCCAGCAGCTTGGAAGGAAAACTGTTTTTT
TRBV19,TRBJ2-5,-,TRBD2,CASRAPGGGETQYF,TGTGCCAGTAGGGCCCCGGGAGGAGGAGAGACCCAGTACTTC
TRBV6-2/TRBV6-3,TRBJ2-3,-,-,CASGGRLAGHGTDTQYF,TGTGCCAGCGGCGGACGTCTGGCGGGCCATGGCACAGATACGCAGTATTTT
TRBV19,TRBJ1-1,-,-,CASSGNDLNTEAFF,TGTGCCAGTAGTGGAAATGATCTGAACACTGAAGCTTTCTTT
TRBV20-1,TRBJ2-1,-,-,CSASPRQLGLAGQQFF,TGCAGTGCTAGTCCAAGACAGTTAGGGCTAGCAGGTCAGCAGTTCTTC
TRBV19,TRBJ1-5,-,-,CASSIDKARPQHF,TGTGCCAGTAGTATAGATAAGGCACGGCCCCAGCATTTT
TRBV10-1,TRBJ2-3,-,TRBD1,CASSEGRGIAADTQYF,TGCGCCAGCAGTGAGGGCAGGGGGATTGCCGCAGATACGCAGTATTTT
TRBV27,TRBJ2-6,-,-,CASSKDRMLRSGANVLTF,TGTGCCAGCAGTAAAGACAGGATGCTTCGCTCTGGGGCCAACGTCCTGACTTTC
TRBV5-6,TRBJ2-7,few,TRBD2,CASWEAGVDEQYF,TGTGCCAGCTGGGAAGCGGGAGTCGACGAGCAGTACTTC
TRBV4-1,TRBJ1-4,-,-,CASSQDPSLNEKLFF,TGCGCCAGCAGCCAAGACCCGTCCCTTAATGAAAAACTGTTTTTT
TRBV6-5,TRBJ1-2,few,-,CASSYSISGVNYGYTF,TGTGCCAGCAGTTACTCGATTTCAGGAGTTAACTATGGCTACACCTTC
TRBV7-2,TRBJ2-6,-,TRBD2,CASSLVAGAGANVLTF,TGTGCCAGCAGCTTAGTAGCGGGGGCTGGGGCCAACGTCCTGACTTTC
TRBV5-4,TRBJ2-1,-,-,CASSLRFVDEQFF,TGTGCCAGCAGCTTGAGGTTTGTCGATGAGCAGTTCTTC
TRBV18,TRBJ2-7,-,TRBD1,CASSPRRQGSNEQYF,TGTGCCAGCTCACCACGTAGACAGGGGTCCAACGAGCAGTACTTC
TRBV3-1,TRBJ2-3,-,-,CASSLPLRTQYF,TGTGCCAGCAGCCTTCCCCTCCGGACGCAGTATTTT
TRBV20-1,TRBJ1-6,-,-,CSAQSGGNSPLHF,TGCAGTGCCCAGTCGGGGGGCAATTCACCCCTCCACTTT
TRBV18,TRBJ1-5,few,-,CASSPGGHSNQPQHF,TGTGCCAGCTCACCTGGGGGTCATAGCAATCAGCCCCAGCATTTT
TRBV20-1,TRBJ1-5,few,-,CSVRIGTLEYSNQPQHF,TGCAGTGTCAGGATCGGGACACTAGAATATAGCAATCAGCCCCAGCATTTT
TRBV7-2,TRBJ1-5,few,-,CASSLSGTGNQPQHF,TGTGCCAGCAGCTTATCCGGGACGGGCAATCAGCCCCAGCATTTT
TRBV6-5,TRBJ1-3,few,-,CASSHHRDTPQSGNTIYF,TGTGCCAGCAGTCACCATCGGGACACCCCACAGTCTGGAAACACCATATATTTT
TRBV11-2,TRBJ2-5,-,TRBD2,CASSGTSVVETQYF,TGTGCCAGCAGCGGGACTAGCGTCGTAGAGACCCAGTACTTC
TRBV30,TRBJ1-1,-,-,CAWSGYLGTEAFF,TGTGCCTGGTCAGGGTACCTTGGGACTGAAGCTTTCTTT
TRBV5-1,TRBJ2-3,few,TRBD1,CASSPLGTGRTDTQYF,TGCGCCAGCAGCCCCCTTGGGACAGGGCGCACAGATACGCAGTATTTT
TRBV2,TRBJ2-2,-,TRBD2,CASSATLAGGNTGELFF,TGTGCCAGCAGTGCCACTCTAGCGGGAGGCAACACCGGGGAGCTGTTTTTT
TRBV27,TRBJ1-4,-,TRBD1,CASSLSPGTGAATNEKLFF,TGTGCCAGCAGTTTATCCCCGGGGACAGGCGCTGCAACTAATGAAAAACTGTTTTTT
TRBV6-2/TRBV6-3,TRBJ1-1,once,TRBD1,CASRPRQGGKMDTEAFF,TGTGCCAGCAGACCTAGACAGGGAGGGAAGATGGACACTGAAGCTTTCTTT
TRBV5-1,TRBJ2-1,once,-,CASSLGASGLGGYNEQFF,TGCGCCAGCAGCTTGGGGGCCTCGGGGCTCGGAGGTTACAATGAGCAGTTCTTC
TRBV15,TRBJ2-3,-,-,CATSRDHGDTQYF,TGTGCCACCAGCAGAGATCATGGAGATACGCAGTATTTT
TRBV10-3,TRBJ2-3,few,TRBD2,CAISESGLGTDTQYF,TGTGCCATCAGTGAGTCGGGACTAGGCACAGATACGCAGTATTTT
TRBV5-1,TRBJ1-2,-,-,CASSLGQSSNYGYTF,TGCGCCAGCAGCTTGGGACAGTCCTCTAACTATGGCTACACCTTC
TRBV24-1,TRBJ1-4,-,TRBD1,CATSDRDRGEKLFF,TGTGCCACCAGTGACCGGGACAGGGGTGAAAAACTGTTTTTT
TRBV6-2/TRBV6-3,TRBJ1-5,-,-,CASSPDRRLDQPQHF,TGTGCCAGCAGTCCAGACCGCCGATTGGATCAGCCCCAGCATTTT
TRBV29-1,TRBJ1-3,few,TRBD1,CSVDGTGDGNTIYF,TGCAGCGTTGACGGAACAGGGGATGGAAACACCATATATTTT
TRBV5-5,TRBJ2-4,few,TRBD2,CASSSGTSGKLAKNIQYF,TGTGCCAGCAGCTCTGGGACTAGCGGGAAACTAGCCAAAAACATTCAGTACTTC
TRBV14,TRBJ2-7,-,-,CASSQAPGTYEQYF,TGTGCCAGCAGCCAAGCACCGGGAACCTACGAGCAGTACTTC
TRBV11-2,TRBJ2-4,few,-,CASSLSPRGGKLAKNIQYF,TGTGCCAGCAGCCTTTCTCCGAGGGGCGGAAAACTAGCCAAAAACATTCAGTACTTC
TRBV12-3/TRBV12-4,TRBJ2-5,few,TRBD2,CASSSLAGLMSKETQYF,TGTGCCAGCAGTTCACTAGCGGGATTAATGAGTAAAGAGACCCAGTACTTC
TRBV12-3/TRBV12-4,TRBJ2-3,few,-,CASSSDGTTDTQYF,TGTGCCAGCAGTTCGGATGGGACCACAGATACGCAGTATTTT
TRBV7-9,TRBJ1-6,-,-,CASSLVGRVPLHF,TGTGCCAGCAGCTTAGTGGGGCGGGTGCCCCTCCACTTT
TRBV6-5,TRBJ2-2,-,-,CASSYSIGRGDTGELFF,TGTGCCAGCAGTTACTCGATAGGCAGGGGAGACACCGGGGAGCTGTTTTTT
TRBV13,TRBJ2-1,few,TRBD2,CASSLRSGRAYNEQFF,TGTGCCAGCAGTTTAAGAAGCGGGAGGGCCTACAATGAGCAGTTCTTC
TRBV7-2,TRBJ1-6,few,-,CASSPEGGWGKALHF,TGTGCCAGCAGCCCGGAGGGGGGGTGGGGTAAGGCCCTCCACTTT
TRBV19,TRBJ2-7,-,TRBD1,CASSTGQGYEQYF,TGTGCCAGTAGTACTGGACAGGGCTACGAGCAGTACTTC
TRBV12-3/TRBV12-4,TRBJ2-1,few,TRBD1,CASSPHRQGDEQFF,TGTGCCAGCAGTCCCCATCGACAGGGGGATGAGCAGTTCTTC
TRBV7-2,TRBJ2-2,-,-,CASSLGYRRPGELFF,TGTGCCAGCAGCTTAGGCTACAGGCGCCCCGGGGAGCTGTTTTTT
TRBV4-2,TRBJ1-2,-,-,CASSPTRDYGYTF,TGTGCCAGCAGCCCGACAAGGGACTATGGCTACACCTTC
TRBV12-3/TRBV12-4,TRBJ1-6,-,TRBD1,CASSLDRVVSPLHF,TGTGCCAGCAGTTTGGACAGGGTGGTTTCACCCCTCCACTTT
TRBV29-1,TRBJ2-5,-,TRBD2,CSVVPAGGQETQYF,TGCAGCGTTGTCCCAGCGGGGGGCCAAGAGACCCAGTACTTC
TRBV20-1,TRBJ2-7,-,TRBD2,CSARTSGSRAQYF,TGCAGTGCGCGGACTAGCGGGAGCAGGGCGCAGTACTTC
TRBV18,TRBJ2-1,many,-,CASSPPPGHNEQFF,TGTGCCAGCTCACCACCGCCAGGGCACAATGAGCAGTTCTTC
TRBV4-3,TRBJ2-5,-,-,CASSQHFSGVGETQYF,TGCGCCAGCAGCCAGCACTTCTCGGGAGTCGGAGAGACCCAGTACTTC
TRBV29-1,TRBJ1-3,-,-,CSVAKDSGNTIYF,TGCAGCGTTGCCAAGGACTCTGGAAACACCATATATTTT